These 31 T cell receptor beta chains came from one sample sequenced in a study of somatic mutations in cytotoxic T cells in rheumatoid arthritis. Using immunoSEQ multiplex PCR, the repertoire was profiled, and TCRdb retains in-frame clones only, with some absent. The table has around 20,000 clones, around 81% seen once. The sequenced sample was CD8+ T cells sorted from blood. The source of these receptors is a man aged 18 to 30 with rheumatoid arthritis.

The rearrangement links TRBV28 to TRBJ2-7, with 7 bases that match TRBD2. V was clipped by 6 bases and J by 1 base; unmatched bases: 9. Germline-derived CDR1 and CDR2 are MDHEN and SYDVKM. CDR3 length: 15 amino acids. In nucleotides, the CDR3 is TGTGCCAGCAGACCCCCTGGCGGGGGTTCCTACGAGCAGTACTTC. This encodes CASRPPGGGSYEQYF.

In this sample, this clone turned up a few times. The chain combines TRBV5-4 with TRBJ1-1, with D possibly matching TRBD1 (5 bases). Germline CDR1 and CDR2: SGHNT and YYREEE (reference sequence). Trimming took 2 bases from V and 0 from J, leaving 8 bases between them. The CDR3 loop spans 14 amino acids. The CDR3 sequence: CASSLRGMNTEAFF. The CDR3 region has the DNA TGTGCCAGCAGCTTACGGGGGATGAACACTGAAGCTTTCTTT.

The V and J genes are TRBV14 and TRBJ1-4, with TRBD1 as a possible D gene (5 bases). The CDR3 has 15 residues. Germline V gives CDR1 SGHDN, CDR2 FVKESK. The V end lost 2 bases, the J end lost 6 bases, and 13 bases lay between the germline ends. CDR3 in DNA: TGTGCCAGCAGCCAACGATGGGGGGATTATGAAAAACTGTTTTTT. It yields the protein CASSQRWGDYEKLFF.

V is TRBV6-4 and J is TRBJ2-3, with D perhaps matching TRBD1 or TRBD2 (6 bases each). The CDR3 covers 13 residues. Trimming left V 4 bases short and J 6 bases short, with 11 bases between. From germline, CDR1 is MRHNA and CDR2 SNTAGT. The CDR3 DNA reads TGTGCCAGCAGTGCGGGGGCGGTGGATACGCAGTATTTT. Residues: CASSAGAVDTQYF.

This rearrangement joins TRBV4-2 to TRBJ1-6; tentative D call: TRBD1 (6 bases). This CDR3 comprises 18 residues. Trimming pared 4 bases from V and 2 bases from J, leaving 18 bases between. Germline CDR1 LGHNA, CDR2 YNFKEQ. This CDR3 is CASSPRGHLTAYNSPLHF. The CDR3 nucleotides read TGTGCCAGCAGCCCTCGGGGACATCTAACGGCCTATAATTCACCCCTCCACTTT.

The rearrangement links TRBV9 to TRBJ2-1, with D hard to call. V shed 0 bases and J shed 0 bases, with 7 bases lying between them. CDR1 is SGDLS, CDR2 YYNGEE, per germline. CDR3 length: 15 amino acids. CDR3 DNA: TGTGCCAGCAGCGTAGGGCCCCGCTCCTACAATGAGCAGTTCTTC. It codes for CASSVGPRSYNEQFF.

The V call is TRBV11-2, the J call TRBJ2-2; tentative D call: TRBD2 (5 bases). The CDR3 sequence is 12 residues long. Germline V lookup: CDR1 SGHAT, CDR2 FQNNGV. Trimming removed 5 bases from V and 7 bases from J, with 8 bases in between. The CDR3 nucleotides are TGTGCCAGCAGCCCTGGACTCGGGGAGCTGTTTTTT. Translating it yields CASSPGLGELFF. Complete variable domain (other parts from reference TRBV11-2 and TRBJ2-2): EAGVAQSPRYKIIEKRQSVAFWCNPISGHATLYWYQQILGQGPKLLIQFQNNGVVDDSQLPKDRFSAERLKGVDSTLKIQPAKLEDSAVYLCASSPGLGELFFGEGSRLTVL.

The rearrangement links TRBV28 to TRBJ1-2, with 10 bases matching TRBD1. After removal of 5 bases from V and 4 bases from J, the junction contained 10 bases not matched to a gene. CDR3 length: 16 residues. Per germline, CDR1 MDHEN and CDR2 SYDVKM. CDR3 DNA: TGTGCCAGCAGTCCCCCGGGGGACAGGGGTGGCTATGGCTACACCTTC. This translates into CASSPPGDRGGYGYTF.

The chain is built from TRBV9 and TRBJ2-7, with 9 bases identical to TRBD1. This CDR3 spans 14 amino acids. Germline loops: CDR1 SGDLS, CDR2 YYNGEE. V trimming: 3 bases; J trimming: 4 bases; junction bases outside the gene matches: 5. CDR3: CASSDPGQGYEQYF. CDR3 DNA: TGTGCCAGCAGCGATCCGGGACAGGGTTACGAGCAGTACTTC.

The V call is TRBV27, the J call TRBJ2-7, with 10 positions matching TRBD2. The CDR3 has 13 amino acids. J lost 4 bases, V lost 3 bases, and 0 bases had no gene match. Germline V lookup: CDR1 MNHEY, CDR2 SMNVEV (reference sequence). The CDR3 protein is CASSFSGGYEQYF. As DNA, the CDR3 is TGTGCCAGCAGTTTTAGCGGGGGGTACGAGCAGTACTTC.

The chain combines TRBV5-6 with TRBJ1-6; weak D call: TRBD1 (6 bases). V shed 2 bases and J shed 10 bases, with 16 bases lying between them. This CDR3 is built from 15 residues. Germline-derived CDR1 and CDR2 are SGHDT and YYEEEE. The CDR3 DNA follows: TGTGCCAGCAGCTTTTACAGGGAGGAAGGATCACCCCTCCACTTT. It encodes CASSFYREEGSPLHF.

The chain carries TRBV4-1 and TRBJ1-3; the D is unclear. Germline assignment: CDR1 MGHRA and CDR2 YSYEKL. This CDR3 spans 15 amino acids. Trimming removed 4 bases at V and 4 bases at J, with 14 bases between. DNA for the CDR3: TGCGCCAGCAGCCCCGGGAGGGCGGGAGGAAACACCATATATTTT. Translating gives CASSPGRAGGNTIYF.

The CDR3 DNA is TGTGCCAGCTCCTCAGGTGGGGGTGGCACAGATACGCAGTATTTT. Its translation: CASSSGGGGTDTQYF. V usage is TRBV18 and J usage is TRBJ2-3, with D perhaps TRBD1 or TRBD2 (5 bases each). CDR3 length: 15 amino acids. The germline CDR1 and CDR2 sequences are KGHSH and LQKENI. Trimming removed 6 bases from V and 1 base from J, with 14 bases in between.

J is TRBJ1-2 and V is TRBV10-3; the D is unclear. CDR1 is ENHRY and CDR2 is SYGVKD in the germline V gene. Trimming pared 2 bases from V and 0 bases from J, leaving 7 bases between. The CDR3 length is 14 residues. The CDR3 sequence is CAISEATPNYGYTF. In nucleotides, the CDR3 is TGTGCCATCAGTGAGGCAACCCCTAACTATGGCTACACCTTC.

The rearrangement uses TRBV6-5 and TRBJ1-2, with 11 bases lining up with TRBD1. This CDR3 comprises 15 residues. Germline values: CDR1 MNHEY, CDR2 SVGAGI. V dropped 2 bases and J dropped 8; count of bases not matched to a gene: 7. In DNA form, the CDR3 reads TGTGCCAGCAGTTACATACCGGGACAGGGGGAAGGCTACACCTTC. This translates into CASSYIPGQGEGYTF.

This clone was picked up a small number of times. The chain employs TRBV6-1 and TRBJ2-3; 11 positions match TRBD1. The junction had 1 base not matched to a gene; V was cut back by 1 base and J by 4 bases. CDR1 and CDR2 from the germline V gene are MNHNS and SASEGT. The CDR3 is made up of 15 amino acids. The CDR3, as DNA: TGTGCCAGCAGTGAAGGGACAGGGGGCGCAGATACGCAGTATTTT. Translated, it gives CASSEGTGGADTQYF.

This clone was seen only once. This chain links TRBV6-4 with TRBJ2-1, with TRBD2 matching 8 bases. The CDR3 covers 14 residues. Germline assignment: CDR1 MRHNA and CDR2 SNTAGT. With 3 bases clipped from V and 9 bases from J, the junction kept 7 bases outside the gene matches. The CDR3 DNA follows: TGTGCCAGCAGTGAATGGGCGGGGGGAGGTGAGCAGTTCTTC. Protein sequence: CASSEWAGGGEQFF.

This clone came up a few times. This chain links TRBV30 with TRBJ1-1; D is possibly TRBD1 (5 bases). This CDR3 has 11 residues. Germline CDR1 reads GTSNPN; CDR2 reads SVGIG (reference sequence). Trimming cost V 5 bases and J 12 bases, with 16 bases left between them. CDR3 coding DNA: TGTGCCTGGGCTGGAGAGGGGTTAACTTTCTTT. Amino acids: CAWAGEGLTFF.

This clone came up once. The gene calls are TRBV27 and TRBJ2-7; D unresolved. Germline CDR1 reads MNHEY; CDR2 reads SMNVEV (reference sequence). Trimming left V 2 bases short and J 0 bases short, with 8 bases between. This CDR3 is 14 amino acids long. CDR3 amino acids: CASSLVALSYEQYF. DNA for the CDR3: TGTGCCAGCAGTTTAGTAGCCCTCTCCTACGAGCAGTACTTC.

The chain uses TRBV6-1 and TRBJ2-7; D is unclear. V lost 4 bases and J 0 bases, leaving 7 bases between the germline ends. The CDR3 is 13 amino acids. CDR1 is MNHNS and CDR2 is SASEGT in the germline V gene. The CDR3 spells CASSVGSSYEQYF. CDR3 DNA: TGTGCCAGCAGTGTCGGGTCCTCCTACGAGCAGTACTTC.

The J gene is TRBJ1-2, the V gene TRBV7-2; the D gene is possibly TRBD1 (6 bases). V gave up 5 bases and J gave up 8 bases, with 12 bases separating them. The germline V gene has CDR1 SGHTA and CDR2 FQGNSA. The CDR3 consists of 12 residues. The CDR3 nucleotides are TGTGCCAGCAGCGACACAGGGATCGGCTACACCTTC. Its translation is CASSDTGIGYTF.

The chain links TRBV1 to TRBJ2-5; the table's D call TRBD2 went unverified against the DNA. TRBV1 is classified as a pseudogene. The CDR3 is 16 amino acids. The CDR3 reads CTSSQDQRGGKETQYF. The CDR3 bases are TGCACCAGCAGCCAAGATCAGCGGGGGGGGAAAGAGACCCAGTACTTC.

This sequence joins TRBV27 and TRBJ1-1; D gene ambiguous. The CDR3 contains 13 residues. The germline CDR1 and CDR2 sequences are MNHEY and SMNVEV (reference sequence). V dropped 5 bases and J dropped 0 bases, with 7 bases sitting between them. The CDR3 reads CASSLNLNTEAFF. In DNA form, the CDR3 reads TGTGCCAGCAGTCTTAATTTGAACACTGAAGCTTTCTTT.

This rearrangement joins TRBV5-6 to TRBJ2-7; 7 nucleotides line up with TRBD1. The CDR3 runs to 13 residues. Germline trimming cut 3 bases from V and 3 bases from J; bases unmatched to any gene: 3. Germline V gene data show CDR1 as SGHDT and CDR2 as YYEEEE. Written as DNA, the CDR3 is TGTGCCAGCAGCTGGGGGACAGTCTACGAGCAGTACTTC. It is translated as CASSWGTVYEQYF. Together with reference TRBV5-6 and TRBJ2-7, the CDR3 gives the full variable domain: DAGVTQSPTHLIKTRGQQVTLRCSPKSGHDTVSWYQQALGQGPQFIFQYYEEEERQRGNFPDRFSGHQFPNYSSELNVNALLLGDSALYLCASSWGTVYEQYFGPGTRLTVT.

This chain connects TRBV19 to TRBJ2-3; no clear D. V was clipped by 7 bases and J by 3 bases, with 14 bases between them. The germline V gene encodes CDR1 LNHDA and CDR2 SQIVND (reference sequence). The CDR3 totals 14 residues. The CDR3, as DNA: TGTGCCAGTATCGCACACAACAAAACAGATACGCAGTATTTT. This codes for CASIAHNKTDTQYF.

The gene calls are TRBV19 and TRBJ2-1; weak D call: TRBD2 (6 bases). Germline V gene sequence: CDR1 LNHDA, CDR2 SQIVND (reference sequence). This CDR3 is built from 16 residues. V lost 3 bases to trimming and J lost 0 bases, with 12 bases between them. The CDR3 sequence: CASSIQLANSYNEQFF. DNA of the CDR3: TGTGCCAGTAGTATCCAACTAGCTAACTCCTACAATGAGCAGTTCTTC.

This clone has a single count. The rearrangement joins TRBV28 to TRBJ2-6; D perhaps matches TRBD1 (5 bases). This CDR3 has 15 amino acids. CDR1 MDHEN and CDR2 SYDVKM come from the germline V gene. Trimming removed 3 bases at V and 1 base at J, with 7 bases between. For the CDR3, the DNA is TGTGCCAGCAGTTTTAGACAGTCTGGGGCCAACGTCCTGACTTTC. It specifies CASSFRQSGANVLTF.

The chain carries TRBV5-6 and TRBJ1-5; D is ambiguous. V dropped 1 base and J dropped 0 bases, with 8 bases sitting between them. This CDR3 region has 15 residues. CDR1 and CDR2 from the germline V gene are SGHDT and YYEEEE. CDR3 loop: CASSLKDASNQPQHF. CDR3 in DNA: TGTGCCAGCAGCTTGAAGGATGCTAGCAATCAGCCCCAGCATTTT.

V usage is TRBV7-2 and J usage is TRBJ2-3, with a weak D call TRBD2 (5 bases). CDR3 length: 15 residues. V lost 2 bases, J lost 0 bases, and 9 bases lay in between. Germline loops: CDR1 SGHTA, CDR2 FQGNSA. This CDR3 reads CASSLNRLSTDTQYF. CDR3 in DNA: TGTGCCAGCAGCTTAAATAGACTAAGCACAGATACGCAGTATTTT.

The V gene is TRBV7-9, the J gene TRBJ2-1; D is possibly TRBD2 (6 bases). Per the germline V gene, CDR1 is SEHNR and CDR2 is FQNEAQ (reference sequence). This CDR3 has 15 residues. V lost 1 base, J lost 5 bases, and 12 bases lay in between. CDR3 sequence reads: CASSLVAGRNNEQFF. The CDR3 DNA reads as TGTGCCAGCAGCTTAGTGGCGGGGCGGAACAATGAGCAGTTCTTC.

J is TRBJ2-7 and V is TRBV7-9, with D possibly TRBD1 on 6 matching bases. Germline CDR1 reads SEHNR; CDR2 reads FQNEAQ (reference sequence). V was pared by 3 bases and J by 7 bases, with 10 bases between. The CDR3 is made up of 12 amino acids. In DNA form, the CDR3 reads TGTGCCAGCAGCTTGGACAGCCGAGAGCAGTACTTC. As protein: CASSLDSREQYF.